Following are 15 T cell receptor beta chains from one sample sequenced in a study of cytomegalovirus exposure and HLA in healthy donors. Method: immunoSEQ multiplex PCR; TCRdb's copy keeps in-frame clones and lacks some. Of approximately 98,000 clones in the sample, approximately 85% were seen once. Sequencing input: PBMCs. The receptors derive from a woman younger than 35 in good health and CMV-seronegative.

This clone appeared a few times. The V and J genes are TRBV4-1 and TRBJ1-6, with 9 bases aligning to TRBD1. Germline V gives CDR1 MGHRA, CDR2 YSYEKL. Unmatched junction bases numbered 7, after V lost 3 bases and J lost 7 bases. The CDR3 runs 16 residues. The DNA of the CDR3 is TGCGCCAGCAGCCATCGCGGACAGGGGCAAAATTCACCCCTCCACTTT. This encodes CASSHRGQGQNSPLHF.

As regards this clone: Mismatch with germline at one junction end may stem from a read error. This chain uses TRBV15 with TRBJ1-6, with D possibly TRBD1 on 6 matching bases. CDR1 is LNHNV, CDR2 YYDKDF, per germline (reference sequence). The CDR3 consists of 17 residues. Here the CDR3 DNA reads TGTGCCACCAGCGGAGAGAGGGTGGACAGTCAAAATTCACCCCTCCACTTT. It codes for CATSGERVDSQNSPLHF.

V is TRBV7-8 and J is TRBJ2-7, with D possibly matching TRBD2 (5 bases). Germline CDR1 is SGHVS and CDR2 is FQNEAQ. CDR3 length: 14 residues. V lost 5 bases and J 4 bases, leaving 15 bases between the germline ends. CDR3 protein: CASSPEGWTYEQYF. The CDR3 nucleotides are TGTGCCAGCAGCCCCGAGGGCTGGACGTACGAGCAGTACTTC.

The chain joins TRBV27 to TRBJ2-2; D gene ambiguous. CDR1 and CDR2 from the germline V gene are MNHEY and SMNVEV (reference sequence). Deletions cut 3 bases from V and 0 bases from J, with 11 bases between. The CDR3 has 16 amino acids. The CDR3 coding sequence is TGTGCCAGCAGTTTCATACATCCCCCGAACACCGGGGAGCTGTTTTTT. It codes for CASSFIHPPNTGELFF.

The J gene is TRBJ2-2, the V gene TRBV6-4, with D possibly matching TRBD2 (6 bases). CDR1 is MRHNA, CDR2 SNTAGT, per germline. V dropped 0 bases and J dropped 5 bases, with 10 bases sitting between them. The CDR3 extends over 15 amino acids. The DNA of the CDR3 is TGTGCCAGCAGTGACTCGAGTCGGGGGACCGGGGAGCTGTTTTTT. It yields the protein CASSDSSRGTGELFF.

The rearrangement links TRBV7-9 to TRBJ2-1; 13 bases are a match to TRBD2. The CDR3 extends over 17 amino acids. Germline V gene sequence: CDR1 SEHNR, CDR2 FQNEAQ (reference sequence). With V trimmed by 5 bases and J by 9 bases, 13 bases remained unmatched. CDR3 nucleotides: TGTGCCAGCAGCCCCCGACTTACTAGCGGGGGGGCCCCTGAGCAGTTCTTC. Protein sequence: CASSPRLTSGGAPEQFF.

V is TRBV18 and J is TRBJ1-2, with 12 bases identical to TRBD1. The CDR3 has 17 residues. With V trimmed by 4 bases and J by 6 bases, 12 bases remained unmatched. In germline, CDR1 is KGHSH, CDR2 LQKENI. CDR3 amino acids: CASSRRRRGQGADGYTF. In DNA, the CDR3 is TGTGCCAGCTCACGACGGCGAAGGGGACAGGGGGCGGATGGCTACACCTTC.

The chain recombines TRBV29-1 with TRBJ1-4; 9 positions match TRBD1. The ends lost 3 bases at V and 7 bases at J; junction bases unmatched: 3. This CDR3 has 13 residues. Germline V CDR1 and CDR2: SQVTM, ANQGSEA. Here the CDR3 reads CSVEGTGREKLFF. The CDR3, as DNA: TGCAGCGTTGAGGGGACAGGGCGTGAAAAACTGTTTTTT.

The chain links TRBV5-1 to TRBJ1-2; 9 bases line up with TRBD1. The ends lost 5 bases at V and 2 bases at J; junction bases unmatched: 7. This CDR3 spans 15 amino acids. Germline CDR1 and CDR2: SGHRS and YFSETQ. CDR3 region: CASRVTGGTNYGYTF. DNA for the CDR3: TGCGCCAGCAGGGTCACAGGGGGCACAAACTATGGCTACACCTTC.

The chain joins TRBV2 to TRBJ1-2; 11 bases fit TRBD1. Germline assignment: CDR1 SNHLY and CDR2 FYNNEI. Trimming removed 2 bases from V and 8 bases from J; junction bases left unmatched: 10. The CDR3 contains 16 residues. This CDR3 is CASSEFGTGGSMGYTF. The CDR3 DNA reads TGTGCCAGCAGTGAATTCGGGACAGGGGGTTCTATGGGCTACACCTTC. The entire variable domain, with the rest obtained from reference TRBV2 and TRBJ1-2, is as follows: EPEVTQTPSHQVTQMGQEVILRCVPISNHLYFYWYRQILGQKVEFLVSFYNNEISEKSEIFDDQFSVERPDGSNFTLKIRSTKLEDSAMYFCASSEFGTGGSMGYTFGSGTRLTVV.

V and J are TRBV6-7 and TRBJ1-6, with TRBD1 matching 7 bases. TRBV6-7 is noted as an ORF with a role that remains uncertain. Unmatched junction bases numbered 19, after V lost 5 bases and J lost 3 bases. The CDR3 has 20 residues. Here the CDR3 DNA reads TGTGCCAGCAGTGCCCCCCCCGGGACAGCCTTACTACTCTATAATTCACCCCTCCACTTT. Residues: CASSAPPGTALLLYNSPLHF.

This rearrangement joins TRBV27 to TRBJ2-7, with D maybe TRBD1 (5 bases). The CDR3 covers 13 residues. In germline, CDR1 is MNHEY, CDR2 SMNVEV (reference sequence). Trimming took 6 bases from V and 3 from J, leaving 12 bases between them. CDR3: CASSPGIYYEQYF. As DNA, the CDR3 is TGTGCCAGCAGCCCAGGGATATACTACGAGCAGTACTTC.

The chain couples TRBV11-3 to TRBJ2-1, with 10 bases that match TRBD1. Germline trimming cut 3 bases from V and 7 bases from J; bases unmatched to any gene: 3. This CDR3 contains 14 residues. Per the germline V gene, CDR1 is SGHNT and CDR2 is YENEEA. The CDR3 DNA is TGTGCCAGCAGCTTTGGACAGGGGGAAAATGAGCAGTTCTTC. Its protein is CASSFGQGENEQFF.

The CDR3, as DNA: TGTGCCAGCAGTTTCCGAGGTTCTGGAAACACCATATATTTT. It is translated as CASSFRGSGNTIYF. This sequence joins TRBV28 and TRBJ1-3; D gene unclear. CDR3 length equals 14 residues. Germline V CDR1 and CDR2: MDHEN, SYDVKM. V lost 3 bases and J lost 1, with 7 bases in between. Drawing the rest from reference TRBV28 and TRBJ1-3, the complete variable domain is DVKVTQSSRYLVKRTGEKVFLECVQDMDHENMFWYRQDPGLGLRLIYFSYDVKMKEKGDIPEGYSVSREKKERFSLILESASTNQTSMYLCASSFRGSGNTIYFGEGSWLTVV.

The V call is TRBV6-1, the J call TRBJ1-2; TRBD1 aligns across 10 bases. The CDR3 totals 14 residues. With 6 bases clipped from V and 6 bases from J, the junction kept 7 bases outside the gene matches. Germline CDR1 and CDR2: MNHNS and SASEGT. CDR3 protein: CASRTGTGVDGYTF. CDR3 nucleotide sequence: TGTGCCAGCAGGACCGGGACAGGGGTTGATGGCTACACCTTC.